This passage covers 2 T cell receptor beta chains from one sample sequenced in a study of spatial heterogeneity in lung cancer. The time point: sample taken at primary tumor resection. Tumor, nontumor lung or frozen PBMC supplied whole RNA that was sequenced unsorted. TCRdb reanalysed the 5' RACE reads using MiXCR and keeps one entry per CDR3 protein. This sample has 10,000 to 15,000 distinct CDR3 sequences, with 3.9% found just once. Source: PBMCs, taken at surgery. Receptor source: a male donor with early-stage non-small cell lung cancer.

A word on this clonotype: As an off-target read in a library built for alpha chains, this beta chain has a frequency of little significance. V is TRBV9 and J is TRBJ2-5; D is uncertain. Germline V CDR1 and CDR2: SGDLS, YYNGEE. This CDR3 has 15 amino acids. Trimming took 4 bases from V and 2 from J, leaving 15 bases between them. CDR3 nucleotide sequence: TGTGCCAGCAGCCCTAGGCCGGTACCTCAAGAGACCCAGTACTTC. Amino acids: CASSPRPVPQETQYF.

In this sample, this clonotype turned up many times. Found in a library prepared for alpha chains, this beta chain is an off-target read, and its abundance has little meaning. V usage is TRBV5-6 and J usage is TRBJ2-7; the match to TRBD2 covers 11 bases. The V segment lost 2 bases and the J segment 2 bases; nucleotides outside the gene matches: 3. The CDR3 has 15 residues. Per germline, CDR1 SGHDT and CDR2 YYEEEE. CDR3 in DNA: TGTGCCAGCAGCTTCCGACTAGCGGGAACCTACGAGCAGTACTTC. Its translation: CASSFRLAGTYEQYF.